The 10 T cell receptor beta chains reported below all come from one sample, sequenced in a study of beta chain features in type 1 diabetes. The investigators reverse transcribed all of the isolated RNA, so they sequenced expressed TCRB transcripts. Measured with immunoSEQ multiplex PCR; TCRdb has only the in-frame clones, and not every one. The sample comprises roughly 500,000 clones, approximately 31% of which are singletons, and 0.065% rests with the top ten. The sequenced material came from naive CD4+ T cells from blood. The receptors originated from a man aged 18 to 29 in good health.

This clone was observed a few times. This same CDR3 is encoded by further DNA sequences in the sample. The CDR3 DNA reads as TGCAGTGCTAGAGGTTACAATGAGCAGTTCTTC. Translating gives CSARGYNEQFF. The chain links TRBV20-1 to TRBJ2-1; D gene unclear. The V gene lost 1 base and the J gene lost 4 bases, with 2 bases spanning the gap. CDR3 length: 11 amino acids. Per germline, CDR1 DFQATT and CDR2 SNEGSKA (reference sequence).

The genes are TRBV6-5 and TRBJ1-2; 8 bases align to TRBD1. Germline V gene lookup returns CDR1 MNHEY and CDR2 SVGAGI. This CDR3 is built from 14 residues. V dropped 6 bases and J dropped 5; count of bases not matched to a gene: 8. Here the CDR3 reads CASRRGTGPYGYTF. The CDR3 nucleotides read TGTGCCAGCAGAAGGGGGACAGGACCTTATGGCTACACCTTC.

Only a few counts were recorded for this clone. This chain connects TRBV30 to TRBJ1-2, with unresolved D. Trimming removed 1 base from V and 1 base from J, with 7 bases in between. In germline, CDR1 is GTSNPN, CDR2 SVGIG (reference sequence). The CDR3 is 13 residues long. Here the CDR3 reads CAWSADDNYGYTF. The DNA for the CDR3 is TGTGCCTGGAGTGCGGACGATAACTATGGCTACACCTTC.

This chain connects TRBV12-5 to TRBJ2-1, with D perhaps TRBD2 (6 bases). CDR1 is LGHNT and CDR2 is FRNRAP in the germline V gene. With 8 bases removed from V and 9 bases from J, the gap between germline ends came to 8 bases. The CDR3 is made up of 10 amino acids. The CDR3 loop is CASSGVEQFF. CDR3 in DNA: TGTGCTAGTTCGGGAGTTGAGCAGTTCTTC. The full variable domain, completed using reference TRBV12-5 and TRBJ2-1, is DARVTQTPRHKVTEMGQEVTMRCQPILGHNTVFWYRQTMMQGLELLAYFRNRAPLDDSGMPKDRFSAEMPDATLATLKIQPSEPRDSAVYFCASSGVEQFFGPGTRLTVL.

This clone was counted a few times. The rearrangement uses TRBV7-2 and TRBJ2-5, with TRBD2 as a possible D gene (6 bases). The CDR3 covers 15 residues. The V gene's germline CDR1 is SGHTA and CDR2 FQGNSA. With 2 bases removed from V and 5 bases from J, the gap between germline ends came to 15 bases. CDR3 protein: CASSLNPGGGETQYF. The CDR3 bases are TGTGCCAGCAGCTTAAATCCCGGAGGAGGGGAGACCCAGTACTTC.

The rearrangement links TRBV2 to TRBJ2-3; perhaps TRBD1 as D (5 bases). Germline assignment: CDR1 SNHLY and CDR2 FYNNEI. CDR3 length: 14 amino acids. The V end lost 6 bases, the J end lost 3 bases, and 13 bases lay between the germline ends. Here the CDR3 reads CASRSQGWTDTQYF. Written as DNA, the CDR3 is TGTGCCAGCAGGTCCCAGGGTTGGACAGATACGCAGTATTTT.

The V gene is TRBV7-9, the J gene TRBJ1-5; 9 nucleotides align to TRBD1. V lost 5 bases to trimming and J lost 2 bases; unmatched junction nucleotides: 7. This CDR3 is built from 16 residues. Germline V gene lookup returns CDR1 SEHNR and CDR2 FQNEAQ (reference sequence). In DNA form, the CDR3 reads TGTGCCAGCAGCCGGGGACAGGGAATGGGCAATCAGCCCCAGCATTTT. Protein: CASSRGQGMGNQPQHF.

V gene TRBV5-1 combines with J gene TRBJ2-1; unclear D gene. The V gene lost 0 bases and the J gene lost 0 bases, with 7 bases spanning the gap. Germline V gene data show CDR1 as SGHRS and CDR2 as YFSETQ. The CDR3 runs 15 residues. CDR3 sequence reads: CASSLESRSYNEQFF. CDR3 nucleotides: TGCGCCAGCAGCTTGGAAAGTCGCTCCTACAATGAGCAGTTCTTC.

This chain uses TRBV5-1 with TRBJ2-7; no definite D call. Trimming took off 0 bases at V and 3 bases at J, with 13 bases between the two ends. Looked up from germline, CDR1 is SGHRS and CDR2 is YFSETQ. This CDR3 spans 15 amino acids. The CDR3 nucleotides are TGCGCCAGCAGCTTGGGGAATTCCCTGAACTACGAGCAGTACTTC. It translates to CASSLGNSLNYEQYF.

This clone was found a few times. V usage is TRBV27 and J usage is TRBJ2-3, with TRBD2 identical over 12 bases. With V trimmed by 2 bases and J by 2 bases, 5 bases remained unmatched. CDR1 MNHEY and CDR2 SMNVEV come from the germline V gene (reference sequence). The CDR3 consists of 17 residues. CDR3 region: CASSLDASGRATDTQYF. The DNA of the CDR3 is TGTGCCAGCAGTTTAGACGCTAGCGGGAGGGCCACAGATACGCAGTATTTT.